Given below is one T cell receptor (beta chain) in context. This record comes from a study of blood T cell repertoires in COVID-19. Study overall: T cells, B-cell-depleted T cells, or PBMCs provided the cDNA or gDNA that served as material.

Method: immunoSEQ multiplex PCR; TCRdb's copy keeps in-frame clones and lacks some. The sample records under 55,000 clones, about 89% being singletons. CDR1 is SGHVS and CDR2 is FQNEAQ in the germline V gene. Deletions cut 1 base from V and 1 base from J, with 7 bases between. CDR3 length equals 14 residues. The V call is TRBV7-8, the J call TRBJ2-5; unclear D gene. The TCR sequence derives from a human donor in a cohort sampled during active COVID-19. The sample consisted of peripheral blood. The CDR3: CASSLVRPQETQYF. Written as DNA, the CDR3 is TGTGCCAGCAGCTTAGTGAGGCCCCAAGAGACCCAGTACTTC.